This TCR beta chain was recorded in a study of control samples from healthy donors and cancer patients. The CDR3 length is 11 residues. Germline assignment: CDR1 SGHTA and CDR2 FQGNSA. V lost 5 bases, J lost 4 bases, and 6 bases lay in between. Clones were read by immunoSEQ multiplex PCR, and TCRdb kept only the in-frame ones, dropping some. This sample carries about 160,000 clones, 93% of them seen once, and the ten largest clones take 5.8%. Regarding this clone: The sample carries other DNA sequences with the same CDR3.

This chain uses TRBV7-2 with TRBJ2-7; the D gene is possibly TRBD2 (5 bases). Sequenced: blood. The TCR comes from a man aged 18 to 35 in good health. The DNA of the CDR3 is TGTGCCAGCAGCCCGGGGTACGAGCAGTACTTC. Protein sequence: CASSPGYEQYF.